Presented here are 30 T cell receptor beta chains from one specimen sequenced in a study of blood T cell repertoires in COVID-19 (dated by TCRdb to the early 2020s). Receptor libraries were prepared by the immunoSEQ multiplex PCR assay. Drawn from immuneACCESS, this table holds only the in-frame rearrangements with V and J called that TCRdb kept. Clones are partly lost; checked studies trace under half to an unresolved V gene and leave the rest unexplained. The sample table shows approximately 300,000 clones, and around 85% are seen once. Clones ranked in the top ten supply about 2% of the sample. The sequencing sample was made of PBMCs or T cells enriched from blood (not recorded which). The receptors were sampled from a woman in her thirties who had been exposed to COVID-19.

The V gene is TRBV10-2, the J gene TRBJ2-1; a weak D match, TRBD2 (5 bases). V shed 2 bases and J shed 8 bases, with 10 bases lying between them. The germline V gene has CDR1 WSHSY and CDR2 SAAADI. This CDR3 spans 13 amino acids. CDR3 sequence reads: CASSEASQDEQFF. CDR3 coding DNA: TGCGCCAGCAGTGAGGCTAGCCAGGATGAGCAGTTCTTC.

In its sample, this clone was seen a few times. The chain combines TRBV24-1 with TRBJ1-5, with D perhaps matching TRBD1 (5 bases). CDR3 length equals 16 residues. CDR1 and CDR2 from the germline V gene are KGHDR and SFDVKD. Deletions cut 4 bases from V and 0 bases from J, with 12 bases between. The CDR3 nucleotides are TGTGCCACCAGTGACGGCCGACAGTATAGCAATCAGCCCCAGCATTTT. This translates into CATSDGRQYSNQPQHF.

The V and J genes are TRBV5-5 and TRBJ1-4; weak D call: TRBD1 (6 bases). The CDR3 has 16 residues. V lost 2 bases and J lost 10, with 21 bases in between. From germline, CDR1 is SGHKS and CDR2 YYEKEE (reference sequence). The CDR3 nucleotides are TGTGCCAGCAGCTTACAGGGAGTTTTGACATCTGGAAAACTGTTTTTT. It specifies CASSLQGVLTSGKLFF.

J is TRBJ2-3 and V is TRBV3-1 (or the pseudogene TRBV3-2); 12 bases are a match to TRBD2. This CDR3 region has 19 residues. The junction had 10 bases not matched to a gene; V was cut back by 0 bases and J by 3 bases. CDR1 and CDR2 (germline): LGHDT, YNNKEL (reference sequence). In DNA form, the CDR3 reads TGTGCCAGCAGCCAAGATATTGGGGCTAGCGGGGGGGCGACAGATACGCAGTATTTT. Protein sequence: CASSQDIGASGGATDTQYF.

This rearrangement joins TRBV24-1 to TRBJ1-2, with D possibly matching TRBD1 (6 bases). Germline assignment: CDR1 KGHDR and CDR2 SFDVKD. With 4 bases removed from V and 4 bases from J, the gap between germline ends came to 21 bases. This CDR3 region has 17 residues. CDR3 sequence reads: CATSDLQAPGDTYGYTF. CDR3 coding DNA: TGTGCCACCAGTGACCTCCAAGCCCCAGGGGATACCTATGGCTACACCTTC.

This chain uses TRBV4-3 with TRBJ2-5; perhaps TRBD2 as D (6 bases). The CDR3 has 16 amino acids. The germline CDR1 and CDR2 sequences are LGHNA and YSLEER. With 4 bases removed from V and 5 bases from J, the gap between germline ends came to 20 bases. CDR3 DNA: TGCGCCAGCAGCCCCAGAGGGGAGGCCGGGGTGGAGACCCAGTACTTC. Encoded protein: CASSPRGEAGVETQYF.

J is TRBJ2-3 and V is TRBV2; unclear D gene. The CDR3 totals 14 residues. V was trimmed by 7 bases and J by 4 bases, leaving 15 bases between them. Germline V gene data show CDR1 as SNHLY and CDR2 as FYNNEI. CDR3 in DNA: TGTGCCAGCAAAAGTACTTTCACGGCAGATACGCAGTATTTT. Translation: CASKSTFTADTQYF.

This clone was counted only a few times. This chain uses TRBV11-2 with TRBJ2-1; perhaps TRBD2 as D (6 bases). V was trimmed by 7 bases and J by 6 bases, leaving 16 bases between them. The CDR3 is 14 amino acids. Germline assignment: CDR1 SGHAT and CDR2 FQNNGV. The DNA for the CDR3 is TGTGCCAGCAACTACCTAGCGCTAGGCAATGAGCAGTTCTTC. It specifies CASNYLALGNEQFF.

The chain couples TRBV5-1 to TRBJ2-7; 8 nucleotides match TRBD1. This CDR3 has 16 amino acids. J was trimmed by 3 bases and V by 3 bases; bases with no gene match: 11. Germline values: CDR1 SGHRS, CDR2 YFSETQ. Here the CDR3 DNA reads TGCGCCAGCAGCTCGACCCGGGACAGGTTTATCTACGAGCAGTACTTC. It encodes CASSSTRDRFIYEQYF.

This sequence joins TRBV5-6 and TRBJ2-1; D not certain. Germline V gene lookup returns CDR1 SGHDT and CDR2 YYEEEE. CDR3 length equals 14 residues. The germline V and J ends were trimmed by 9 bases and 0 bases, with 13 bases remaining between them. The CDR3 sequence: CATNLRASYNEQFF. CDR3 DNA: TGTGCCACAAACCTCCGAGCCTCCTACAATGAGCAGTTCTTC.

The CDR3 is CASSLDFRRTGELFF. The CDR3 nucleotides are TGTGCCAGCAGCTTAGATTTTAGGCGGACCGGGGAGCTGTTTTTT. J is TRBJ2-2 and V is TRBV7-2; D gene ambiguous. The V end was cut by 1 base, the J end by 5 bases, with 11 bases between. The CDR3 covers 15 residues. The germline V gene encodes CDR1 SGHTA and CDR2 FQGNSA.

The rearrangement joins TRBV5-1 to TRBJ2-2; a weak D match, TRBD1 (5 bases). The CDR3 has 16 amino acids. From germline, CDR1 is SGHRS and CDR2 YFSETQ. Trimming took off 0 bases at V and 3 bases at J, with 12 bases between the two ends. CDR3: CASSLVVTAYTGELFF. In DNA form, the CDR3 reads TGCGCCAGCAGCTTGGTTGTGACAGCTTACACCGGGGAGCTGTTTTTT. The full variable domain, its missing parts supplied by reference TRBV5-1 and TRBJ2-2, is KAGVTQTPRYLIKTRGQQVTLSCSPISGHRSVSWYQQTPGQGLQFLFEYFSETQRNKGNFPGRFSGRQFSNSRSEMNVSTLELGDSALYLCASSLVVTAYTGELFFGEGSRLTVL.

The chain links TRBV4-1 to TRBJ1-2; D gene unclear. CDR1 and CDR2 from the germline V gene are MGHRA and YSYEKL. V lost 0 bases to trimming and J lost 0 bases, with 8 bases between them. This CDR3 has 15 amino acids. The DNA for the CDR3 is TGCGCCAGCAGCCAAGACAGGTTCCCTAACTATGGCTACACCTTC. Translating gives CASSQDRFPNYGYTF.

V usage is TRBV10-2 and J usage is TRBJ1-5; 7 positions agree with TRBD1. Germline V gene sequence: CDR1 WSHSY, CDR2 SAAADI. The junction had 0 bases not matched to a gene; V was cut back by 2 bases and J by 2 bases. This CDR3 spans 14 amino acids. CDR3 protein: CASSEQGGNQPQHF. DNA for the CDR3: TGCGCCAGCAGTGAGCAGGGGGGCAATCAGCCCCAGCATTTT.

The V call is TRBV9, the J call TRBJ2-2; a weak D match, TRBD2 (6 bases). With 3 bases removed from V and 3 bases from J, the gap between germline ends came to 12 bases. The germline V gene has CDR1 SGDLS and CDR2 YYNGEE. The CDR3 runs 15 residues. The CDR3 DNA sequence: TGTGCCAGCAGCGCGTGGGACTTCGACACCGGGGAGCTGTTTTTT. It is translated as CASSAWDFDTGELFF. The full variable domain, with the rest looked up from reference TRBV9 and TRBJ2-2, is DSGVTQTPKHLITATGQRVTLRCSPRSGDLSVYWYQQSLDQGLQFLIQYYNGEERAKGNILERFSAQQFPDLHSELNLSSLELGDSALYFCASSAWDFDTGELFFGEGSRLTVL.

V and J are TRBV5-1 and TRBJ1-5, with D possibly being TRBD1 (5 bases). The CDR3 has 13 residues. Germline lookup yields CDR1 SGHRS and CDR2 YFSETQ. V lost 4 bases and J 6 bases, leaving 11 bases between the germline ends. The CDR3: CASSQERGQPQHF. CDR3 sequence (DNA): TGCGCCAGCAGCCAAGAAAGGGGTCAGCCCCAGCATTTT.

The genes are TRBV3-1 (or the pseudogene TRBV3-2) and TRBJ1-4; the D gene is possibly TRBD1 (6 bases). Germline CDR1 and CDR2: LGHDT and YNNKEL (reference sequence). The CDR3 is made up of 18 amino acids. Trimming left V 4 bases short and J 2 bases short, with 20 bases between. Here the CDR3 reads CASSLRRGGGATNEKLFF. The CDR3 nucleotides read TGTGCCAGCAGCCTCAGAAGGGGCGGGGGGGCCACTAATGAAAAACTGTTTTTT.

J is TRBJ2-4 and V is TRBV9, with 7 bases lining up with TRBD2. Germline CDR1 reads SGDLS; CDR2 reads YYNGEE. This CDR3 has 14 amino acids. Losses at the gene ends were 3 bases for V and 5 bases for J; bases not matched to a gene: 5. Here the CDR3 DNA reads TGTGCCAGCAGCGACCCGGCGGGAGAAAACATTCAGTACTTC. Translation gives CASSDPAGENIQYF.

This chain uses TRBV9 with TRBJ2-1, with TRBD2 as a possible D gene (5 bases). The CDR3 is 17 residues long. Germline assignment: CDR1 SGDLS and CDR2 YYNGEE. The V end lost 2 bases, the J end lost 2 bases, and 17 bases lay between the germline ends. CDR3 DNA: TGTGCCAGCAGCGTCTCACTTGGTGCGGGCGCCTACAATGAGCAGTTCTTC. Residues: CASSVSLGAGAYNEQFF.

This chain links TRBV6-2 or TRBV6-3 with TRBJ2-6; D is unresolved. The CDR3 extends over 16 amino acids. V was shortened by 2 bases and J by 0 bases, with 8 bases between the two germline ends. Germline lookup yields CDR1 MNHEY and CDR2 SVGEGT. The CDR3 spells CASSYPPHSGANVLTF. DNA for the CDR3: TGTGCCAGCAGTTACCCGCCACACTCTGGGGCCAACGTCCTGACTTTC.

This clone was detected only a few times. The V and J genes are TRBV7-2 and TRBJ1-5; D possibly corresponds to TRBD1 (5 bases). With 5 bases removed from V and 7 bases from J, the gap between germline ends came to 18 bases. This CDR3 has 15 amino acids. CDR1 SGHTA and CDR2 FQGNSA come from the germline V gene. CDR3 in amino acids: CASSPNQGFGQPQHF. In nucleotides, the CDR3 is TGTGCCAGCAGCCCGAACCAGGGATTTGGACAGCCCCAGCATTTT.

CDR3 DNA sequence: TGTGCCAGCAGGGACACCTCTGGAAACACCATATATTTT. Translation: CASRDTSGNTIYF. The chain is built from TRBV6-5 and TRBJ1-3; possible D gene TRBD1, 5 bases. V was cut by 6 bases and J by 0 bases, with 6 bases left in between. Germline CDR1 MNHEY, CDR2 SVGAGI. The CDR3 runs 13 residues.

The rearrangement uses TRBV19 and TRBJ1-5, with D tentatively TRBD1 (6 bases). CDR3 length equals 14 residues. Germline CDR1 and CDR2: LNHDA and SQIVND (reference sequence). V was trimmed by 6 bases and J by 4 bases, leaving 13 bases between them. As DNA, the CDR3 is TGTGCCAGTAGCTCCAGGGGAACGAATCAGCCCCAGCATTTT. Translating gives CASSSRGTNQPQHF.

The chain uses TRBV3-1 (or the pseudogene TRBV3-2) and TRBJ1-1; D gene unclear. Trimming stripped 2 bases from V and 1 base from J, with 5 bases between. Germline V gene lookup returns CDR1 LGHDT and CDR2 YNNKEL (reference sequence). The CDR3 totals 13 residues. The CDR3 here is CASSQPPNTEAFF. Here the CDR3 DNA reads TGTGCCAGCAGCCAACCTCCGAACACTGAAGCTTTCTTT.

The rearrangement uses TRBV18 and TRBJ1-4; 8 nucleotides align to TRBD1. The CDR3 contains 17 residues. Germline CDR1 and CDR2: KGHSH and LQKENI. Losses at the gene ends were 4 bases for V and 6 bases for J; bases not matched to a gene: 13. The CDR3 protein is CASSHSIGQGLDEKLFF. In nucleotides, the CDR3 is TGTGCCAGCTCACACAGCATCGGACAGGGCCTTGATGAAAAACTGTTTTTT. Combining the CDR3 with reference TRBV18 and TRBJ1-4 gives the whole variable domain NAGVMQNPRHLVRRRGQEARLRCSPMKGHSHVYWYRQLPEEGLKFMVYLQKENIIDESGMPKERFSAEFPKEGPSILRIQQVVRGDSAAYFCASSHSIGQGLDEKLFFGSGTQLSVL.

The chain uses TRBV2 and TRBJ2-2; no clear D. This CDR3 contains 14 residues. The V end lost 4 bases, the J end lost 4 bases, and 10 bases lay between the germline ends. Germline-derived CDR1 and CDR2 are SNHLY and FYNNEI. CDR3: CASSVGELTGELFF. The CDR3 nucleotides read TGTGCCAGCAGTGTCGGAGAACTCACCGGGGAGCTGTTTTTT.

This chain connects TRBV7-2 to TRBJ2-7; D is possibly TRBD1 (6 bases). The germline CDR1 and CDR2 sequences are SGHTA and FQGNSA. Between the trimmed V and J ends, which lost 5 bases and 4 bases, there was a span of 15 bases. The CDR3 spans 14 residues. CDR3 loop: CASSPTGLVYEQYF. CDR3 in DNA: TGTGCCAGCAGCCCTACAGGGCTGGTGTACGAGCAGTACTTC.

The rearrangement links TRBV15 to TRBJ1-2; 7 bases map to TRBD1. Germline assignment: CDR1 LNHNV and CDR2 YYDKDF (reference sequence). This CDR3 contains 15 residues. The V gene end was trimmed by 0 bases and the J gene end by 6 bases; junction bases not matched to a gene: 7. As DNA, the CDR3 is TGTGCCACCAGCAGAGATCTTACAGGGGAACATGGCTACACCTTC. Its translation: CATSRDLTGEHGYTF.

This sequence joins TRBV5-1 and TRBJ2-1; weak D call: TRBD1 (6 bases). V was clipped by 2 bases and J by 5 bases, with 11 bases between them. CDR1 is SGHRS and CDR2 is YFSETQ in the germline V gene. The CDR3 runs to 14 residues. The CDR3 loop is CASSFEQGHNEQFF. As DNA, the CDR3 is TGCGCCAGCAGCTTTGAGCAGGGGCACAATGAGCAGTTCTTC. Looking up the rest from reference TRBV5-1 and TRBJ2-1 gives the full variable domain: KAGVTQTPRYLIKTRGQQVTLSCSPISGHRSVSWYQQTPGQGLQFLFEYFSETQRNKGNFPGRFSGRQFSNSRSEMNVSTLELGDSALYLCASSFEQGHNEQFFGPGTRLTVL.

The chain uses TRBV4-3 and TRBJ2-6, with a possible D match to TRBD1 (5 bases). This CDR3 is built from 18 residues. The germline gives CDR1 LGHNA, CDR2 YSLEER. Between the trimmed V and J ends, which lost 0 bases and 3 bases, there was a span of 15 bases. The CDR3 DNA follows: TGCGCCAGCAGCCAAGAAGGCCCCAGGGCAGGTGGGGCCAACGTCCTGACTTTC. It codes for CASSQEGPRAGGANVLTF.